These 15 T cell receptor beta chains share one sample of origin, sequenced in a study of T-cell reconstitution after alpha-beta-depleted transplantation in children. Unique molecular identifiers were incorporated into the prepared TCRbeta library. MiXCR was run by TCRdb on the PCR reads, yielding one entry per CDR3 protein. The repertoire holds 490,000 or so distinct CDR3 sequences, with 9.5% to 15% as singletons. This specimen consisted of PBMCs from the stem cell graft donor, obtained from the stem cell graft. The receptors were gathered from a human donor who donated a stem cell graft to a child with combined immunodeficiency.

The CDR3 reads CASSQDRARSLNTEAFF. The DNA for the CDR3 is TGCGCCAGCAGCCAAGATCGGGCCAGAAGCTTGAACACTGAAGCTTTCTTT. This chain uses TRBV4-3 with TRBJ1-1; the D is unclear. This CDR3 has 17 residues. V lost 0 bases to trimming and J lost 0 bases, with 14 bases between them. Per germline, CDR1 LGHNA and CDR2 YSLEER.

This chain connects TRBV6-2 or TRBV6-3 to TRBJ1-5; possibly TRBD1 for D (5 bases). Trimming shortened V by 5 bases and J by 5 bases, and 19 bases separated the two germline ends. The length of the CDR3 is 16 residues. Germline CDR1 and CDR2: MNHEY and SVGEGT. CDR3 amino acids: CASSLRLETGDQPQHF. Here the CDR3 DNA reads TGTGCCAGCAGTCTTCGACTGGAGACGGGGGATCAGCCCCAGCATTTT.

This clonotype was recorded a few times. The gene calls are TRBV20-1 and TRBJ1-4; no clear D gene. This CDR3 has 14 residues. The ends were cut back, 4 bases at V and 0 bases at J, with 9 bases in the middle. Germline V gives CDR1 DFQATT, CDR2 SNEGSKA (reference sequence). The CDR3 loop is CSAKSPATNEKLFF. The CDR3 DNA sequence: TGCAGTGCTAAGTCCCCGGCAACTAATGAAAAACTGTTTTTT.

CDR3 DNA: TGCAGCGTTCCTCAAGGAAATGAGCAGTTCTTC. It yields the protein CSVPQGNEQFF. The chain joins TRBV29-1 to TRBJ2-1; no clear D gene. Germline-derived CDR1 and CDR2 are SQVTM and ANQGSEA. Trimming cost V 5 bases and J 7 bases, with 9 bases left between them. This CDR3 is built from 11 residues.

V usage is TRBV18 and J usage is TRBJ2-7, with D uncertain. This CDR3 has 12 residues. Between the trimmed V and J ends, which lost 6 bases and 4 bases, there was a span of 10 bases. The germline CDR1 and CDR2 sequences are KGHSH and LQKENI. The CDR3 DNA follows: TGTGCCAGCTCCGCGGAGATTTACGAGCAGTACTTC. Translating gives CASSAEIYEQYF.

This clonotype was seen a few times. The CDR3 loop reads CATSREALAGVTDTQYF. The CDR3 DNA sequence: TGTGCCACCAGCAGAGAGGCTCTAGCGGGAGTTACAGATACGCAGTATTTT. The rearrangement uses TRBV15 and TRBJ2-3, with TRBD2 matching 10 bases. The CDR3 sequence is 17 residues long. The germline gives CDR1 LNHNV, CDR2 YYDKDF (reference sequence). V lost 0 bases and J lost 3; bases outside the gene matches: 6.

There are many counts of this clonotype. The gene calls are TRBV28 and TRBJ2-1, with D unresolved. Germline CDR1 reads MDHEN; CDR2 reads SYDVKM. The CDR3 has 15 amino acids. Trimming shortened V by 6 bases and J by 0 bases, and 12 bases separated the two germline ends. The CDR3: CASRIRTSSYNEQFF. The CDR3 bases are TGTGCCAGCAGGATCAGGACCAGCTCCTACAATGAGCAGTTCTTC.

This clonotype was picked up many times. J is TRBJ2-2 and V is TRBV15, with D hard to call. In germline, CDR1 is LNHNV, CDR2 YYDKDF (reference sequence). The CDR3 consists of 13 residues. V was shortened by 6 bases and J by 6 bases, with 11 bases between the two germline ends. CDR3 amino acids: CATREVGSGELFF. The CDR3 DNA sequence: TGTGCCACCAGAGAAGTAGGGTCCGGGGAGCTGTTTTTT.

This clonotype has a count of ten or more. The CDR3 sequence: CASRLAEGGLGTQYF. In DNA, the CDR3 is TGTGCCAGCAGACTAGCGGAGGGAGGGTTAGGGACCCAGTACTTC. The chain couples TRBV6-1 to TRBJ2-5; 8 bases are shared with TRBD2. Germline assignment: CDR1 MNHNS and CDR2 SASEGT. V shed 6 bases and J 7 bases; nucleotides not matched to a gene: 13. This CDR3 has 15 amino acids.

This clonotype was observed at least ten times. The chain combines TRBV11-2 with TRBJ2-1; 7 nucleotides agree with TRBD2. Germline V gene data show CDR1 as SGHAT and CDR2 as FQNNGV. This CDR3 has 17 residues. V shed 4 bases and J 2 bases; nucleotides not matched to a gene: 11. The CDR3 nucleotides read TGTGCCAGCAGCTCCCATCCCCTAGCGGCGACCTACAATGAGCAGTTCTTC. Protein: CASSSHPLAATYNEQFF.

DNA for the CDR3: TGTGCCAGCAGCACGGCAGGGAGAGAAGGGGGCAATGAGCAGTTCTTC. The encoded protein is CASSTAGREGGNEQFF. The chain employs TRBV21-1 and TRBJ2-1; no check of the table's D call, TRBD1, against the DNA was made. TRBV21-1 is termed a pseudogene. The CDR3 spans 16 residues.

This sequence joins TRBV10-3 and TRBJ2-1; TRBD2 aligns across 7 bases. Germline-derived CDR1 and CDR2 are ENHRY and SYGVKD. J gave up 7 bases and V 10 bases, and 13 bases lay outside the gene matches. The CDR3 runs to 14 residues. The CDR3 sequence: CATSQREGLNEQFF. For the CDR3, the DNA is TGTGCCACCTCCCAAAGGGAGGGATTAAATGAGCAGTTCTTC.

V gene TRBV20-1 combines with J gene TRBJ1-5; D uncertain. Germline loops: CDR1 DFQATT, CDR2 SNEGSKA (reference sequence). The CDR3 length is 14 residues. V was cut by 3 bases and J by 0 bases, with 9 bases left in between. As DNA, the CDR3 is TGCAGTGCTAGGTGGGGATTTAGCAATCAGCCCCAGCATTTT. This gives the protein CSARWGFSNQPQHF.

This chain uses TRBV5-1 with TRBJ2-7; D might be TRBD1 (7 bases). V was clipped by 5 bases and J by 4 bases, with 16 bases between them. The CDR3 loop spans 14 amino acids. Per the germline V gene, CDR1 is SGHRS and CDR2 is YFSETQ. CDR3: CASSPTQGGYEQYF. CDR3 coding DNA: TGCGCCAGCAGTCCAACTCAGGGGGGATACGAGCAGTACTTC.

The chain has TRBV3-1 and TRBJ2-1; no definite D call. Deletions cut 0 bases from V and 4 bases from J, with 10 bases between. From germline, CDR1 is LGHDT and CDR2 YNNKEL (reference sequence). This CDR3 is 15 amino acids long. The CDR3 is CASSQDSQGYNEQFF. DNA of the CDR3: TGTGCCAGCAGCCAAGATAGTCAAGGATACAATGAGCAGTTCTTC.